This T cell receptor beta chain originates from a study of molecular identifiers for immune sequencing clone quantification (dated by TCRdb to the late 2010s). Regarding the complete study: For a replicate experiment, RNA from around 20,000 or 99,000 naive CD8 T cells was divided into five aliquots, of which four were sequenced. CD8 T cells were used in a methods study to benchmark molecular-identifier clustering-based TCR repertoire sequencing (MIDCIRS) and TCR RNA copy counting.

The table lists this clonotype with many counts. The antigen this receptor binds is unknown. Nothing much larger sits one base from this clone, and base qualities are not available. Trimming costs V 6 bases and J 2 bases, and their ends lie 14 bases apart. CDR1 and CDR2 are drawn from the germline V gene: MDHEN, SYDVKM. The CDR3 starts with the cysteine, ends with the phenylalanine, and has 14 residues. Solely the CDR3 DNA is kept, with 42 bases framed from the first base. Libraries of naive CD8 T cells were built from approximately 20,000 to 1,000,000 sorted cells, with 10%, 30% or 50% of the purified RNA used. On a BD FACSAria II, naive CD8 T cells were FACS-sorted as CD8+CD4-CCR7+CD45RA+ and collected into RLT Plus buffer. To test detection sensitivity, Jurkat RNA equal to approximately ten TCR copies was added to samples of about 19,000-1,100,000 naive CD8 T cells. CD8 T cells were enriched with RosetteSep CD8+ T Cell Enrichment Cocktail and Ficoll-Paque, followed by ACK red cell lysis.

The research as a whole found: When barcode sub-clustering was not used, chimeric consensus sequences inflated TCR diversity, with chimeras reaching as high as 47%. Modeling estimated about three recovered TCR RNA copies per cell, compared with 9.5 to 10 by digital PCR, which implies roughly 30% capture efficiency. Highly expanded clone sizes could be underestimated if identical TCR molecules share a barcode. Spiked-in Jurkat TCR RNA equal to a single cell's worth was reported to be detectable even within 1,200,000 naive CD8 T cells. The naive libraries included spiked-in Jurkat TCR RNA (more than nine copies' worth), and this Jurkat TCR RNA is not part of the donor repertoire. In CMV-specific effector cells, over 99% of molecules were held by clones above 20 RNA copies, whereas under 1% of molecules were held by such clones in naive cells.

Libraries were prepared through PCR. TCRdb names Illumina HiSeq 4000 as the instrument used. Preparation of bulk TCR libraries followed a previously described approach, with the TCR primers listed in Table S5. Total RNA was purified with the Qiagen AllPrep DNA/RNA kit. Before any analysis, reads coming from multiple sequencing runs of the same library were combined into one pool. Per the source publication's procedure: Reads were retained only if their TCR constant sequence matched exactly, and those retained reads were trimmed to 150 nt and grouped according to their 12-nt molecular barcodes. Reads in each barcode group were sub-clustered using a 15% Levenshtein threshold, and a quality-weighted consensus sequence was built for each RNA molecule. Non-functional sequences were discarded, and so were lower-count sequences lying one edit away from another sequence. On the basis of fitting two negative binomial distributions, barcode sub-clusters with fewer than 20% of the maximum read count were discarded. TCRdb ran its own pipeline on the public reads, namely fastp trimming at Q25 and MiXCR clone calling, and kept in-frame beta chains. CDR3 protein sequences are deduplicated, and each keeps its most common genes and DNA. TCRdb's processing, not the study's, gives the V and J calls here. The sample profile shows approximately 60,000 distinct CDR3 sequences; 15% to 20% of them were found once. 1.4% of the sample is taken by the ten largest.

The sequence was collected from a human donor in good health. Some libraries in this study had Jurkat cell RNA spiked in. The sample taken for sequencing was naive CD8+ T cells from blood, with Jurkat cell RNA spiked in. The meaning of the sample's cell subset or site label: FACS-sorted CD8+CD4-CCR7+CD45RA+ naive T cells. In this chain, TRBV28 is recombined with TRBJ2-7; the D segment could be TRBD2, given 7 matching bases. The CDR3 is CASSPIGGPYEQYF. The nucleotide sequence reads as follows: TGTGCCAGCAGCCCTATCGGGGGGCCCTACGAGCAGTACTTC.